This T cell receptor beta chain came from a study of T cells after yellow fever vaccination. TCRdb re-derived calls from the 5' RACE reads in MiXCR, one entry per CDR3 protein. The sample holds almost 600,000 distinct CDR3 sequences, approximately 13% seen once. The V end lost 0 bases, the J end lost 5 bases, and 14 bases lay between the germline ends. The CDR3 is 15 amino acids. Germline CDR1 GTSNPN, CDR2 SVGIG (reference sequence). Specimen: PBMCs, collected on the day of the yellow fever booster vaccination. The origin of this receptor is a man younger than 40 who received the YFV17D yellow fever vaccine. The J gene is TRBJ2-1, the V gene TRBV30, with TRBD1 as a possible D gene (5 bases). The CDR3 coding sequence is TGTGCCTGGAGTGTAGGGGCCAAGCTAAACAATGAGCAGTTCTTC. Its translation is CAWSVGAKLNNEQFF.